The 21 T cell receptor beta chains below all came from one sample that was sequenced in a study of shared clonotypes between healthy human individuals. Here immunoSEQ multiplex PCR was the method, and the copy in TCRdb shows in-frame clones only, minus some. The profile shows about 2 million clones, over 85% of them singletons. It was CD45RO-negative cells, positively selected for CCR7, that made up naive CD8 cells, with terminally differentiated effector memory CD45RA+ cells excluded. Sequences were obtained from naive CD8+ T cells sorted from blood. These receptors were collected from a man between 18 and 35 years old in good health.

The CDR3, as DNA: TGTGCCTGGAATGGGGAGGGATACACTGAAGCTTTCTTT. As protein: CAWNGEGYTEAFF. The chain has TRBV30 and TRBJ1-1; unclear D gene. CDR3 length: 13 amino acids. V lost 4 bases and J 3 bases, leaving 12 bases between the germline ends. Germline-derived CDR1 and CDR2 are GTSNPN and SVGIG (reference sequence).

The chain couples TRBV30 to TRBJ1-4; 9 bases align to TRBD1. Looked up from germline, CDR1 is GTSNPN and CDR2 is SVGIG (reference sequence). The V segment lost 6 bases and the J segment 7 bases; nucleotides outside the gene matches: 6. The CDR3 is 13 amino acids. CDR3 residues: CACHGTGLEKLFF. The DNA of the CDR3 is TGTGCCTGCCACGGGACAGGGCTTGAAAAACTGTTTTTT.

This clone was recorded once. This chain connects TRBV6-5 to TRBJ2-5, with 7 bases fitting TRBD2. The CDR3 contains 16 residues. The V and J ends lost 2 bases and 5 bases, in that order; junction bases with no gene match: 11. Looked up from germline, CDR1 is MNHEY and CDR2 is SVGAGI. The CDR3 nucleotides are TGTGCCAGCAGTTACCACGTCGAGGGAGGGCGGGAGACCCAGTACTTC. Amino acids: CASSYHVEGGRETQYF.

The chain couples TRBV11-2 to TRBJ2-7; a weak D match, TRBD1 (5 bases). This CDR3 contains 15 residues. V gave up 5 bases and J gave up 2 bases, with 16 bases separating them. Looked up from germline, CDR1 is SGHAT and CDR2 is FQNNGV. CDR3 region: CASSLSQATTYEQYF. As DNA, the CDR3 is TGTGCCAGCAGCCTTTCACAGGCGACCACCTACGAGCAGTACTTC.

The J gene is TRBJ2-7, the V gene TRBV5-6; D uncertain. CDR3 size: 14 residues. Germline V CDR1 and CDR2: SGHDT, YYEEEE. V was pared by 8 bases and J by 0 bases, with 15 bases between. The CDR3 bases are TGTGCCAGTAGTCGAACGGCCAGCTCCTACGAGCAGTACTTC. It translates to CASSRTASSYEQYF. The full variable domain, rest sourced from reference TRBV5-6 and TRBJ2-7, is DAGVTQSPTHLIKTRGQQVTLRCSPKSGHDTVSWYQQALGQGPQFIFQYYEEEERQRGNFPDRFSGHQFPNYSSELNVNALLLGDSALYLCASSRTASSYEQYFGPGTRLTVT.

The sample holds one count of this clone. The chain couples TRBV30 to TRBJ2-1, with D possibly matching TRBD2 (6 bases). The CDR3 spans 15 residues. The V gene lost 1 base and the J gene lost 9 bases, with 19 bases spanning the gap. CDR1 is GTSNPN and CDR2 is SVGIG in the germline V gene (reference sequence). The CDR3 region has the DNA TGTGCCTGGAGTGCCGGGACTTGGGGGTTAGGTGAGCAGTTCTTC. It encodes CAWSAGTWGLGEQFF. Full variable domain (remainder filled in from reference TRBV30 and TRBJ2-1): SQTIHQWPATLVQPVGSPLSLECTVEGTSNPNLYWYRQAAGRGLQLLFYSVGIGQISSEVPQNLSASRPQDRQFILSSKKLLLSDSGFYLCAWSAGTWGLGEQFFGPGTRLTVL.

In this sample, this clone turned up once. CDR3 bases: TGTGCCAGCAGGAAAGGACAGTACAATGAGCAGTTCTTC. It encodes CASRKGQYNEQFF. The chain employs TRBV6-1 and TRBJ2-1, with a possible D match to TRBD1 (6 bases). The CDR3 covers 13 residues. CDR1 is MNHNS, CDR2 SASEGT, per germline. The V gene lost 6 bases and the J gene lost 4 bases, with 10 bases spanning the gap.

The chain combines TRBV7-9 with TRBJ2-7; TRBD2 matches 9 bases. The CDR3 runs 19 residues. V dropped 4 bases and J dropped 9; count of bases not matched to a gene: 25. CDR1 is SEHNR and CDR2 is FQNEAQ in the germline V gene (reference sequence). The CDR3: CASSSTPLAGNRRWEGQYF. The CDR3 coding sequence is TGTGCCAGCAGCTCGACCCCACTAGCGGGTAACCGGCGTTGGGAGGGGCAGTACTTC.

The chain carries TRBV7-2 and TRBJ1-6; tentatively, D is TRBD1 (5 bases). The V and J ends lost 2 bases and 5 bases respectively, with 16 bases between them. From germline, CDR1 is SGHTA and CDR2 FQGNSA. CDR3 length: 17 amino acids. This CDR3 is CASSLRSGPTDNSPLHF. Written as DNA, the CDR3 is TGTGCCAGCAGCTTACGTTCGGGACCAACAGATAATTCACCCCTCCACTTT. The complete variable domain, with remaining parts taken from reference TRBV7-2 and TRBJ1-6, reads GAGVSQSPSNKVTEKGKDVELRCDPISGHTALYWYRQSLGQGLEFLIYFQGNSAPDKSGLPSDRFSAERTGGSVSTLTIQRTQQEDSAVYLCASSLRSGPTDNSPLHFGNGTRLTVT.

DNA for the CDR3: TGCAGCGGGGGAAGCCGGGACAGGGGTTCAGAAGGCTACACCTTC. Translating it yields CSGGSRDRGSEGYTF. The chain recombines TRBV29-1 with TRBJ1-2; 10 bases agree with TRBD1. The germline CDR1 and CDR2 sequences are SQVTM and ANQGSEA. The CDR3 is 15 residues long. J lost 8 bases, V lost 7 bases, and 16 bases had no gene match.

The chain has TRBV13 and TRBJ2-3; TRBD2 aligns across 9 bases. This CDR3 has 14 amino acids. Per the germline V gene, CDR1 is PRHDT and CDR2 is FYEKMQ (reference sequence). V shed 2 bases and J 4 bases; nucleotides not matched to a gene: 1. This CDR3 is CASSLIAGADTQYF. The CDR3 nucleotides are TGTGCCAGCAGCTTAATAGCGGGAGCAGATACGCAGTATTTT.

CDR3 in amino acids: CASSVGLAGGDYEQYF. CDR3 nucleotides: TGTGCCAGCAGCGTAGGATTAGCGGGTGGGGACTACGAGCAGTACTTC. The rearrangement uses TRBV9 and TRBJ2-7; 7 bases align to TRBD2. Per the germline V gene, CDR1 is SGDLS and CDR2 is YYNGEE. Unmatched junction bases numbered 9, after V lost 0 bases and J lost 3 bases. This CDR3 has 16 residues. The complete variable domain, with remaining parts taken from reference TRBV9 and TRBJ2-7, reads DSGVTQTPKHLITATGQRVTLRCSPRSGDLSVYWYQQSLDQGLQFLIQYYNGEERAKGNILERFSAQQFPDLHSELNLSSLELGDSALYFCASSVGLAGGDYEQYFGPGTRLTVT.

This sequence joins TRBV5-6 and TRBJ1-5; D gene unclear. The CDR3 has 13 residues. The germline V gene has CDR1 SGHDT and CDR2 YYEEEE. Trimming stripped 1 base from V and 6 bases from J, with 8 bases between. The CDR3 spells CASSLSGLQPQHF. Written as DNA, the CDR3 is TGTGCCAGCAGCTTGAGCGGACTTCAGCCCCAGCATTTT.

The chain is built from TRBV4-3 and TRBJ2-7; unclear D gene. The CDR3 contains 18 residues. Germline V gives CDR1 LGHNA, CDR2 YSLEER. V was trimmed by 1 base and J by 1 base, leaving 20 bases between them. CDR3 in DNA: TGCGCCAGCAGCCAAGCGATCTCAGAGAATTATCTTTCCTACGAGCAGTACTTC. Protein: CASSQAISENYLSYEQYF.

A note on this clone: Additional DNA sequences in this sample encode the identical CDR3. J is TRBJ2-3 and V is TRBV4-3; TRBD2 aligns across 15 bases. CDR1 is LGHNA and CDR2 is YSLEER in the germline V gene. V lost 5 bases to trimming and J lost 4 bases; unmatched junction nucleotides: 4. CDR3 length: 16 amino acids. The CDR3 DNA reads as TGCGCCAGCAGCACGGGACTAGCGGGAGGCCCAGATACGCAGTATTTT. Its protein is CASSTGLAGGPDTQYF.

The chain couples TRBV7-8 to TRBJ2-3; 9 bases match TRBD2. CDR1 is SGHVS, CDR2 FQNEAQ, per germline. The CDR3 spans 15 residues. V shed 1 base, J shed 3 bases, and the junction held 2 bases outside the gene matches. The CDR3 DNA reads as TGTGCCAGCAGCTTAGTTAGCGGGAGTACAGATACGCAGTATTTT. It translates to CASSLVSGSTDTQYF.

This chain joins TRBV27 and TRBJ2-2; D remains ambiguous. Germline V CDR1 and CDR2: MNHEY, SMNVEV (reference sequence). V gave up 5 bases and J gave up 7 bases, with 14 bases separating them. The CDR3 is 14 residues long. DNA of the CDR3: TGTGCCAGCAGTCAGAAAAGGGTGGGCGGGGAGCTGTTTTTT. This encodes CASSQKRVGGELFF.

The chain couples TRBV5-4 to TRBJ2-2; possible D gene TRBD1, 5 bases. CDR3 length equals 16 residues. V lost 0 bases and J 7 bases, leaving 16 bases between the germline ends. Germline CDR1 SGHNT, CDR2 YYREEE (reference sequence). The CDR3 DNA sequence: TGTGCCAGCAGCTTGGAGACAGTTGGGCGTGACGGGGAGCTGTTTTTT. As protein: CASSLETVGRDGELFF.

This chain joins TRBV5-4 and TRBJ2-1; no definite D call. The germline V and J ends were trimmed by 4 bases and 5 bases, with 10 bases remaining between them. Per the germline V gene, CDR1 is SGHNT and CDR2 is YYREEE (reference sequence). CDR3 length: 13 residues. CDR3 protein: CASSPNTHNEQFF. For the CDR3, the DNA is TGTGCCAGCAGCCCAAACACCCACAATGAGCAGTTCTTC.

About this clone itself: Other DNA sequences of this sample code for an identical CDR3. The chain joins TRBV6-5 to TRBJ2-7; the D gene is possibly TRBD2 (5 bases). V dropped 2 bases and J dropped 2 bases, with 10 bases sitting between them. The CDR3 is 14 amino acids. CDR1 is MNHEY and CDR2 is SVGAGI in the germline V gene. CDR3 bases: TGTGCCAGCAGTTACGGTGGGGAGACCTACGAGCAGTACTTC. This translates into CASSYGGETYEQYF.

The chain uses TRBV7-9 and TRBJ1-6; D perhaps matches TRBD1 (5 bases). Trimming pared 1 base from V and 8 bases from J, leaving 9 bases between. The germline CDR1 and CDR2 sequences are SEHNR and FQNEAQ (reference sequence). The CDR3 totals 14 residues. CDR3 protein: CASSLVGTDSPLHF. In nucleotides, the CDR3 is TGTGCCAGCAGCTTAGTAGGGACCGATTCACCCCTCCACTTT.